This T cell receptor beta chain was documented in a study of CD8 T cells in Susac syndrome. RNA was extracted with the RNeasy kit, and a quantity of about 0.45 to 1 ug was reverse transcribed using random hexamers. TCRdb ran MiXCR on the immunoSEQ multiplex PCR reads and lists one entry per CDR3 protein. Of around 170,000 distinct CDR3 sequences in the sample, around 96% were seen once. V lost 4 bases, J lost 4 bases, and 6 bases stayed unmatched. The CDR3 is 13 residues long. Germline CDR1 is SQVTM and CDR2 is ANQGSEA. The rearrangement joins TRBV29-1 to TRBJ2-7, with 8 nucleotides matching TRBD2. Sample: CD8+ T cells from PBMCs. The TCR comes from a human donor with multiple sclerosis. CDR3 sequence (DNA): TGCAGCGTTGGAGTGGGACTAGGTTACGAGCAGTACTTC. It is translated as CSVGVGLGYEQYF.